The 10 T cell receptor beta chains listed next were all sequenced from one sample in a study of T cell clonality in common variable immunodeficiency. Study-level points and caveats: Fewer deletions and N-nucleotide insertions were reportedly seen in common variable immunodeficiency TCR beta sequences.

Generated by immunoSEQ multiplex PCR, the TCRdb table keeps only in-frame clones and is missing some. The repertoire shows tens of thousands of clones, none seen only once; the top ten take around 5.8%. These receptors have no identified antigens. Material: peripheral blood mononuclear cells. Receptors were obtained from a human donor with common variable immunodeficiency.

A few counts support this clone. Read coverage stops 3 residues before the CDR3 terminus; the germline J gene supplies the remainder. J is TRBJ1-2 and V is TRBV7-6; 8 nucleotides match TRBD1. This CDR3 contains 14 residues. Germline CDR1 and CDR2: SGHVS and FNYEAQ. After removal of 4 bases from V and 4 bases from J, the junction contained 5 bases not matched to a gene. The chain's CDR3 is CASSSRTGTYGYTF. The DNA read from the CDR3 is TGTGCCAGCAGCTCCCGGACAGGGACCTATGGC. The full variable domain, with the rest looked up from reference TRBV7-6 and TRBJ1-2, is GAGVSQSPRYKVTKRGQDVALRCDPISGHVSLYWYRQALGQGPEFLTYFNYEAQQDKSGLPNDRFSAERPEGSISTLTIQRTEQRDSAMYRCASSSRTGTYGYTFGSGTRLTVV.

A word on this clone: Coverage ceases 3 residues before the CDR3 finishes, and the germline J gene fills in the end. The chain recombines TRBV7-9 with TRBJ1-2, with no clear D. Germline assignment: CDR1 SEHNR and CDR2 FQNEAQ (reference sequence). Trimming took off 5 bases at V and 2 bases at J, with 15 bases between the two ends. The CDR3 extends over 15 amino acids. The covered CDR3 bases are TGTGCCAGCAGCCCCCCCGCGGCGGGCAACTATGGC. Translation gives CASSPPAAGNYG. The entire CDR3 sequence reads CASSPPAAGNYGYTF.

This clone was observed at least ten times. The read stops 3 residues short of the end of the CDR3; the missing end is completed from the germline J gene. This sequence joins TRBV30 and TRBJ2-7, with D perhaps TRBD1 (5 bases). This CDR3 is built from 13 residues. V was shortened by 7 bases and J by 5 bases, with 18 bases between the two germline ends. The germline CDR1 and CDR2 sequences are GTSNPN and SVGIG (reference sequence). CDR3 amino acids: CASSLLDTHEQYF. The part of the CDR3 DNA that was read is TGTGCCTCCTCCCTCTTGGACACACACGAG.

This clone was recorded at least ten times. The read is 3 residues too short to cover the CDR3 end, so that end is filled in from the germline J gene. The chain uses TRBV18 and TRBJ1-6, with 7 positions matching TRBD1. Per germline, CDR1 KGHSH and CDR2 LQKENI. Trimming took 1 base from V and 7 from J; bases not matched to a gene: 4. The CDR3 length is 15 residues. The CDR3 sequence: CASSPRGTENSPLHF. Partial CDR3 DNA: TGTGCCAGCTCACCACGAGGGACAGAAAATTCACCC.

About this clone: The read falls 3 residues short of the CDR3 end, and the missing part is taken from the germline J gene. The chain employs TRBV19 and TRBJ1-3; D call uncertain. Germline V gene lookup returns CDR1 LNHDA and CDR2 SQIVND (reference sequence). V lost 3 bases to trimming and J lost 0 bases, with 6 bases between them. The CDR3 is made up of 14 amino acids. The covered CDR3 bases are TGTGCCAGTAGTATTTCCTTCTCTGGAAACACC. This gives the protein CASSISFSGNT. The CDR3 in full is CASSISFSGNTIYF. Drawing the rest from reference TRBV19 and TRBJ1-3, the complete variable domain is DGGITQSPKYLFRKEGQNVTLSCEQNLNHDAMYWYRQDPGQGLRLIYYSQIVNDFQKGDIAEGYSVSREKKESFPLTVTSAQKNPTAFYLCASSISFSGNTIYFGEGSWLTVV.

This clone has a count of ten or more. The sequence runs out 3 residues before the end of the CDR3; the remainder is reconstructed from the germline J gene. The chain carries TRBV19 and TRBJ2-1; 7 positions agree with TRBD2. The V and J ends lost 3 bases and 2 bases, in that order; junction bases with no gene match: 4. This CDR3 is 15 amino acids long. Germline V gene sequence: CDR1 LNHDA, CDR2 SQIVND (reference sequence). This CDR3 reads CASSMGGDAYNEQFF. Partial CDR3 DNA: TGTGCCAGTAGTATGGGGGGGGACGCCTACAATGAG.

This clone was recorded many times. The read ends 3 residues before the CDR3 terminus; that terminus is restored from the germline J gene. The rearrangement links TRBV19 to TRBJ1-1; D gene uncertain. The germline V gene encodes CDR1 LNHDA and CDR2 SQIVND (reference sequence). With 6 bases removed from V and 1 base from J, the gap between germline ends came to 9 bases. The CDR3 is made up of 13 amino acids. Incomplete CDR3 DNA: TGTGCCAGTAGGGTAACACCGAACACTGAA. Translation gives CASRVTPNTE. The entire CDR3 protein is CASRVTPNTEAFF.

This clone came up many times. The read comes to an end 3 residues before the CDR3 does, leaving the germline J gene to fill in the end. This chain uses TRBV2 with TRBJ1-1; the D gene is possibly TRBD1 (5 bases). Between the trimmed V and J ends, which lost 4 bases and 2 bases, there was a span of 8 bases. Germline V gene sequence: CDR1 SNHLY, CDR2 FYNNEI. The CDR3 contains 13 residues. The DNA read from the CDR3 is TGTGCCAGCAGTGGGGGACTTAACACTGAA. It codes for CASSGGLNTE. In full, the CDR3 is CASSGGLNTEAFF.

In its sample, this clone was seen many times. The missing CDR3 end, 3 residues past where the read stops, is filled in from the germline J gene. The rearrangement joins TRBV18 to TRBJ1-1; D perhaps matches TRBD1 (6 bases). The CDR3 has 16 amino acids. Trimming removed 0 bases from V and 0 bases from J, with 11 bases in between. Germline CDR1 is KGHSH and CDR2 is LQKENI. The CDR3 sequence is CASSPPGAGMNTEAFF. The CDR3 bases that were read are TGTGCCAGCTCACCACCGGGGGCCGGAATGAACACTGAA. Looking up the rest from reference TRBV18 and TRBJ1-1 gives the full variable domain: NAGVMQNPRHLVRRRGQEARLRCSPMKGHSHVYWYRQLPEEGLKFMVYLQKENIIDESGMPKERFSAEFPKEGPSILRIQQVVRGDSAAYFCASSPPGAGMNTEAFFGQGTRLTVV.

Details on this clone: The read ends 3 residues shy of where the CDR3 ends; the end is completed using the germline J gene. The V call is TRBV5-1, the J call TRBJ2-3, with 7 bases aligning to TRBD1. The ends lost 3 bases at V and 3 bases at J; junction bases unmatched: 7. Germline V CDR1 and CDR2: SGHRS, YFSETQ. This CDR3 contains 15 residues. This chain's CDR3 is CASSSLQGKTDTQYF. The CDR3 DNA, read in part, is TGCGCCAGCAGCTCGTTACAGGGGAAGACAGATACG.